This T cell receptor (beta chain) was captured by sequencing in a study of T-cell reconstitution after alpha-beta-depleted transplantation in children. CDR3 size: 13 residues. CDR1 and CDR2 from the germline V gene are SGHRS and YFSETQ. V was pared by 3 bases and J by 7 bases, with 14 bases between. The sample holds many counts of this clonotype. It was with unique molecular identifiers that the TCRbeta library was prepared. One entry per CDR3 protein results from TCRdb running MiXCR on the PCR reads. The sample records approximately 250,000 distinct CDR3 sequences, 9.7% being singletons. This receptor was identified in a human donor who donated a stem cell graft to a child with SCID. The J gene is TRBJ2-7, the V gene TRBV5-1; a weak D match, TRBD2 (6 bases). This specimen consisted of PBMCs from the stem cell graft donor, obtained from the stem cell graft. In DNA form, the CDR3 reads TGCGCCAGCAGCTCCGCCACGGAGGGTGAGCAGTACTTC. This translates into CASSSATEGEQYF.